Reported below is one T cell receptor beta chain. As yet, its antigen is unknown. The time point was: cycle 4 day 1 (C4D1), after 5 to 7 weeks of nivolumab. Each patient experienced a relapse that followed autologous stem cell transplantation, and brentuximab vedotin exposure varied. Classifying best responses yielded complete response, partial response or progressive disease. The V end was cut by 9 bases, the J end by 4 bases, with 16 bases between. This CDR3 comprises 13 residues. Germline CDR1 is WSHSY and CDR2 is SAAADI. The data were obtained in a study of PD-1 blockade in classical Hodgkin lymphoma. Study-level points and caveats: Repertoire difference causes, possibly disease activity or prior therapy, remain undefined. Reports described newly diagnosed patients as having lower baseline TCR diversity than healthy donors.

The protocol was immunoSEQ multiplex PCR, while the TCRdb copy is restricted to in-frame clones and leaves out a portion. The profile shows over 80,000 clones, roughly 78% of them singletons. This clonotype was obtained from a human donor with classical Hodgkin lymphoma. The sequences come from peripheral blood mononuclear cells (PBMCs), collected before the fourth cycle of nivolumab. This sequence joins TRBV10-2 and TRBJ2-7; D unresolved. The DNA for the CDR3 is TGCGCCAGTTCACCGACTTCCGGGTACGAGCAGTACTTC. This sequence encodes CASSPTSGYEQYF.